These T cell receptor beta chains were read from a single sample in a study of cytomegalovirus exposure and HLA in healthy donors. Sequencing was performed with immunoSEQ multiplex PCR; in TCRdb, only in-frame clones are kept and a portion is missing. Among over 85,000 clones listed, 81% were seen once. The specimen was PBMCs. These receptors originate from a man in his forties in good health and CMV-seropositive. The CDR3 runs from the conserved cysteine through the conserved F or W. The D gene is left open where the match is weak. Size values are once, few and many counts, or a class for expanded clones, and some rows have none.

v_gene	j_gene	d_gene	abundance	CDR3aa	CDR3nt
TRBV7-8	TRBJ2-7	.	.	CASSLETASYEQYF	TGTGCCAGCAGCTTAGAGACTGCCTCCTACGAGCAGTACTTC
TRBV7-9	TRBJ1-2	TRBD1	.	CASSRGTGNYGYTF	TGTGCCAGCAGCCGCGGGACAGGGAACTATGGCTACACCTTC
TRBV5-1	TRBJ2-1	TRBD2	once	CASSRTSDLINEQFF	TGCGCCAGCAGTCGGACTAGCGATTTAATCAATGAGCAGTTCTTC
TRBV5-1	TRBJ1-2	TRBD1	few	CASSLGTVNYGYTF	TGCGCCAGCAGCTTAGGGACAGTTAACTATGGCTACACCTTC
TRBV15	TRBJ2-1	.	.	CATSRQGGYNEQFF	TGTGCCACCAGCAGACAGGGTGGCTACAATGAGCAGTTCTTC
TRBV30	TRBJ2-5	.	.	CAWSIAGQETQYF	TGTGCCTGGAGTATTGCCGGGCAAGAGACCCAGTACTTC
TRBV4-1	TRBJ2-7	.	.	CASSSGGTVSYEQYF	TGCGCCAGCAGCTCGGGGGGGACAGTGAGCTACGAGCAGTACTTC
TRBV19	TRBJ2-2	.	once	CASSSLNMNTGELFF	TGTGCCAGTAGCAGTTTAAATATGAACACCGGGGAGCTGTTTTTT
TRBV4-2	TRBJ1-5	TRBD1	.	CASSQEWRTGIGQPQHF	TGTGCCAGCAGCCAAGAGTGGAGGACAGGAATAGGTCAGCCCCAGCATTTT
TRBV6-1	TRBJ2-7	TRBD1	.	CASRPGQGFNEQYF	TGTGCCAGCAGGCCGGGACAGGGCTTTAACGAGCAGTACTTC
TRBV19	TRBJ1-3	TRBD1	.	CASTPLRTGAGNTIYF	TGTGCCAGTACCCCTCTCCGGACAGGGGCTGGAAACACCATATATTTT
TRBV4-1	TRBJ2-2	.	.	CASSQLPNTGELFF	TGCGCCAGCAGTCAACTCCCGAACACCGGGGAGCTGTTTTTT
TRBV18	TRBJ1-2	.	.	CASSPPYRGPNYGYTF	TGTGCCAGCTCACCCCCCTATAGAGGTCCTAACTATGGCTACACCTTC
TRBV9	TRBJ2-5	TRBD2	.	CASSTRSGGEETQYF	TGTGCCAGCAGCACCCGGTCTGGGGGGGAAGAGACCCAGTACTTC
TRBV9	TRBJ1-1	TRBD1	.	CASSALRGQTMNTEAFF	TGTGCCAGCAGCGCCCTCAGGGGACAGACAATGAACACTGAAGCTTTCTTT
TRBV9	TRBJ1-4	.	.	CASSVAVDEGGEKLFF	TGTGCCAGCAGCGTAGCGGTCGACGAGGGAGGTGAAAAACTGTTTTTT
TRBV7-5	TRBJ1-5	.	.	CVRSQTGFQPQHF	TGTGTCAGAAGCCAGACAGGTTTTCAGCCCCAGCATTTT
TRBV10-3	TRBJ1-1	TRBD1	.	CAIKGTGTTEAFF	TGTGCCATCAAAGGGACAGGTACTACTGAAGCTTTCTTT
TRBV27	TRBJ2-1	TRBD2	.	CASSLGTSGIYEQFF	TGTGCCAGCAGTTTAGGGACTAGCGGGATCTATGAGCAGTTCTTC
TRBV13	TRBJ1-1	TRBD1	few	CASSFPTGGVSEAFF	TGTGCCAGCAGCTTTCCGACAGGGGGCGTTTCTGAAGCTTTCTTT
TRBV6-5	TRBJ2-5	.	.	CASSYGGAAREQYF	TGTGCCAGCAGTTACGGCGGGGCCGCCAGGGAGCAGTACTTC
TRBV5-4	TRBJ2-4	TRBD1	once	CASSQFPGQGKNIQYF	TGTGCCAGCAGCCAATTCCCGGGACAGGGCAAAAACATTCAGTACTTC
TRBV4-1	TRBJ2-7	TRBD1	few	CASSQGQGLYEQYF	TGCGCCAGCAGCCAGGGACAGGGACTCTACGAGCAGTACTTC
TRBV4-1	TRBJ1-2	.	.	CASSHLPINYGYTF	TGCGCCAGCAGCCATCTACCTATAAACTATGGCTACACCTTC
TRBV4-1	TRBJ2-5	.	.	CASSQDVTTRETQYF	TGCGCCAGCAGCCAAGATGTGACAACGAGAGAGACCCAGTACTTC
TRBV2	TRBJ2-5	TRBD1	.	CASSVGTAYQETQYF	TGTGCCAGCAGTGTGGGGACAGCGTACCAAGAGACCCAGTACTTC
TRBV2	TRBJ2-7	.	few	CASSELGESSYEQYF	TGTGCCAGCAGTGAACTTGGGGAGAGCTCCTACGAGCAGTACTTC
TRBV28	TRBJ2-3	.	.	CASRSPGEADTQYF	TGTGCCAGCAGATCACCGGGAGAGGCAGATACGCAGTATTTT
TRBV7-8	TRBJ1-2	.	.	CASSLRRGANYGYTF	TGTGCCAGCAGCTTACGGCGGGGAGCTAACTATGGCTACACCTTC
TRBV5-1	TRBJ2-3	TRBD2	few	CASSSGLAGGPDTQYF	TGCGCCAGCAGCTCGGGACTAGCGGGAGGGCCTGATACGCAGTATTTT
TRBV4-1	TRBJ2-3	.	.	CASSQDRAPDTQYF	TGCGCCAGCAGCCAAGACAGGGCGCCAGATACGCAGTATTTT
TRBV6-5	TRBJ2-7	TRBD1	few	CASSPRQGAYEQYF	TGTGCCAGCAGCCCTCGACAGGGGGCGTACGAGCAGTACTTC
TRBV20-1	TRBJ2-7	.	few	CSARQGYEQYF	TGCAGTGCTAGGCAGGGTTACGAGCAGTACTTC
TRBV30	TRBJ1-2	TRBD1	few	CAWSAGQGVSYTF	TGTGCCTGGAGCGCAGGACAGGGTGTGAGCTACACCTTC
TRBV11-3	TRBJ2-5	.	.	CASSLRHEETQYF	TGTGCCAGCAGCTTAAGACACGAGGAGACCCAGTACTTC
TRBV27	TRBJ2-5	.	.	CASSYNMETQYF	TGTGCCAGCAGTTATAATATGGAGACCCAGTACTTC
TRBV28	TRBJ2-3	.	.	CASRGSTGGTQYF	TGTGCCAGCAGGGGGAGTACTGGTGGTACGCAGTATTTT
TRBV28	TRBJ1-2	.	.	CASMTGQRGGYTF	TGTGCCAGCATGACGGGTCAGCGGGGGGGCTACACCTTC
TRBV5-5	TRBJ2-1	TRBD1	.	CASSPGTGLANEQFF	TGTGCCAGCAGCCCCGGGACAGGGCTGGCCAATGAGCAGTTCTTC
TRBV28	TRBJ1-5	.	.	CASSRKGWYSNQPQHF	TGTGCCAGCTCCCGCAAGGGGTGGTATAGCAATCAGCCCCAGCATTTT
TRBV6-5	TRBJ2-5	TRBD2	.	CASSYYGGGGVETQYF	TGTGCCAGCAGTTACTACGGTGGGGGGGGAGTAGAGACCCAGTACTTC
TRBV11-2	TRBJ2-2	.	few	CASRVGSDAGELFF	TGTGCCAGCAGGGTAGGGAGCGACGCCGGGGAGCTGTTTTTT
TRBV30	TRBJ2-7	.	.	CAWSMSSYEQYF	TGTGCCTGGAGTATGAGCTCCTACGAGCAGTACTTC
TRBV19	TRBJ1-5	.	.	CASFGQYSNQPQHF	TGTGCCAGTTTCGGACAGTATAGCAATCAGCCCCAGCATTTT
TRBV30	TRBJ1-1	.	few	CAWSALRNTEAFF	TGTGCCTGGAGTGCCTTGAGGAACACTGAAGCTTTCTTT
TRBV28	TRBJ2-5	TRBD2	.	CASRPSTSAETQYF	TGTGCCAGCAGACCTTCCACTAGCGCCGAGACCCAGTACTTC
TRBV5-1	TRBJ2-7	TRBD1	once	CASSLAPTGGSYEQYF	TGCGCCAGCAGCTTGGCACCGACAGGGGGAAGCTACGAGCAGTACTTC
TRBV2	TRBJ2-7	.	.	CASSDGYEQYF	TGTGCCAGCAGTGACGGCTACGAGCAGTACTTC
TRBV7-9	TRBJ2-3	TRBD1	.	CASSLLGRGLNTDTQYF	TGTGCCAGCAGCTTATTGGGCAGGGGGCTCAACACAGATACGCAGTATTTT
TRBV28	TRBJ2-7	.	.	CASSFSSSYEQYF	TGTGCCAGCAGTTTTTCCAGCTCCTACGAGCAGTACTTC
TRBV9	TRBJ2-1	.	.	CASSLFPGRGAHNEQFF	TGTGCCAGCAGCTTGTTTCCGGGACGCGGGGCCCACAATGAGCAGTTCTTC
TRBV6-5	TRBJ1-1	.	.	CASSYSLADTEAFF	TGTGCCAGCAGTTACTCGTTGGCCGACACTGAAGCTTTCTTT
TRBV6-5	TRBJ1-2	.	.	CASSFRIGSYGYTF	TGTGCCAGCAGTTTCAGGATAGGAAGCTATGGCTACACCTTC